This TCR beta chain was sequenced in a study of blood T cell repertoires in COVID-19. Overall study: The United States, Italy and Spain were the sources of the acute and convalescent COVID-19 samples.

The participants were between about 18 and 90 years old and came from 20 to 30 US areas. Here immunoSEQ multiplex PCR was the method, and the copy in TCRdb shows in-frame clones only, minus some. The profile shows about 330,000 clones, under 90% of them singletons. The CDR3 length is 16 residues. J gave up 6 bases and V 2 bases, and 7 bases lay outside the gene matches. Looked up from germline, CDR1 is MNHEY and CDR2 is SVGEGT. The sample consisted of PBMCs or T cells enriched from blood (not recorded which). The V and J genes are TRBV6-2 or TRBV6-3 and TRBJ2-3; 11 bases fit TRBD2. The receptor's source is a young woman who had recovered from COVID-19. As DNA, the CDR3 is TGTGCCAGCAGTTACGACCTAGCGGGGGGCTTCGATACGCAGTATTTT. It encodes CASSYDLAGGFDTQYF.